The source of this T cell receptor beta chain is a study of shared clonotypes between healthy human individuals. Background on the study: The study used three CD4 naive, three CD4 memory, two CD8 naive and one CD8 memory plate per donor.

At a deep level, the assay was run. Profiling relied on immunoSEQ multiplex PCR, and the TCRdb table lists in-frame clones only, not all of them. The data contain some 1,900,000 clones, just under 95% of them singletons. CD8 cells regarded as naive lacked CD45RO, were positively chosen for CCR7, and omitted terminally differentiated effector memory CD45RA+ cells. Looked up from germline, CDR1 is SGHDT and CDR2 is YYEEEE. The CDR3 spans 14 residues. V gave up 2 bases and J gave up 3 bases, with 9 bases separating them. This clonotype was sampled from a man younger than 35 in good health. The rearrangement links TRBV5-6 to TRBJ1-3; possible D gene TRBD1, 6 bases. Source material: naive CD8+ T cells sorted from blood. In DNA, the CDR3 is TGTGCCAGCAGCTTACAGGGATATGGAAACACCATATATTTT. It specifies CASSLQGYGNTIYF. The full variable domain, in which reference TRBV5-6 and TRBJ1-3 provide the parts outside the CDR3, is DAGVTQSPTHLIKTRGQQVTLRCSPKSGHDTVSWYQQALGQGPQFIFQYYEEEERQRGNFPDRFSGHQFPNYSSELNVNALLLGDSALYLCASSLQGYGNTIYFGEGSWLTVV.